The table lists the clone carrying this T cell receptor (beta chain) with a few counts. The study ran its PCR with 60 Vbeta and 13 Jbeta primers. Profiled with immunoSEQ multiplex PCR; TCRdb holds only in-frame clones, not every one. Of some 90,000 clones listed, around four fifths are singletons. This sample is drawn from a study of cytomegalovirus exposure and HLA in healthy donors. This CDR3 has 15 residues. Germline V gene lookup returns CDR1 MNHNY and CDR2 SVGAGI (reference sequence). V was pared by 7 bases and J by 0 bases, with 6 bases of the junction left unmatched. This sequence joins TRBV6-6 and TRBJ2-1, with 7 bases fitting TRBD2. Sample: PBMCs. The receptor's source is a middle-aged woman in good health and CMV-seronegative. The CDR3 reads CASKGGRGSYNEQFF. In nucleotides, the CDR3 is TGTGCCAGCAAGGGCGGGAGAGGCTCCTACAATGAGCAGTTCTTC.